The text below deals with one TCR beta chain. Its antigen is still unknown. Data came from immunoSEQ multiplex PCR; TCRdb stores just in-frame clones and leaves some out. The sample shows around 7,000 clones, 75% to 90% of them seen only once. This sample stems from a study of somatic mutations in cytotoxic T cells in rheumatoid arthritis. For the study at large: Patient blood (over 28 ml EDTA) was collected right after diagnosis, preceding any treatment. General study results and limits: Levels of CD8+ T-cell clonality in rheumatoid arthritis patients were statistically indistinguishable from those seen in age-matched healthy controls, with no significant difference.

Sequencing was performed on CD8+ T cells sorted from blood. The source of this sequence is a woman between 70 and 85 years old with rheumatoid arthritis.

Here the CDR3 reads CASSLVGQGYEQYF. In DNA form, the CDR3 reads TGTGCCAGCAGCTTAGTGGGACAGGGTTACGAGCAGTACTTC. V gene TRBV7-9 combines with J gene TRBJ2-7; 9 bases fit TRBD1. The CDR3 is made up of 14 amino acids. Germline values: CDR1 SEHNR, CDR2 FQNEAQ (reference sequence). The junction had 2 bases not matched to a gene; V was cut back by 1 base and J by 4 bases.